This is a list of T cell receptor beta chains from one sample in a study of T cell responses to AZD1222 COVID-19 vaccine. Clones were read by immunoSEQ multiplex PCR, and TCRdb kept only the in-frame ones, dropping some. The sample records 90,000 to 95,000 clones, just over 90% being singletons. The starting material was peripheral blood, obtained on day 0 of AZD1222 vaccination. The receptors shown here come from an adult in good health. The CDR3 runs from the conserved cysteine through the conserved F or W. The D gene is left open where the match is weak. Clone sizes are given selectively: once, few, many, or a class where the clone is expanded.

j_call | d_call | clone_size | cdr3_length | v_call | cdr3_nt | cdr3_aa
TRBJ1-2 | . | . | 13 | TRBV3-1/TRBV3-2 | TGTGCCAGCAGCCAAGGGGTTGAAGGCGGCTACACCTTC | CASSQGVEGGYTF
TRBJ2-1 | . | . | 13 | TRBV12-3/TRBV12-4 | TGTGCCAGCAGCACGACAGGTTACAATGAGCAGTTCTTC | CASSTTGYNEQFF
TRBJ1-1 | TRBD1 | . | 12 | TRBV18 | TGTGCCAGCTCATTAGGACAGGCTGAAGCTTTCTTT | CASSLGQAEAFF
TRBJ2-3 | . | . | 15 | TRBV2 | TGTGCCAGCAGTGACAGACTACCTAGGACAGATACGCAGTATTTT | CASSDRLPRTDTQYF
TRBJ2-3 | TRBD2 | . | 16 | TRBV7-2 | TGTGCCAGCAGCCTCGTACTAGCGGGGCCGACAGATACGCAGTATTTT | CASSLVLAGPTDTQYF
TRBJ1-5 | TRBD1 | once | 15 | TRBV7-9 | TGTGCCAGCAGCCGGGACAGGGTGGGGAATCAGCCCCAGCATTTT | CASSRDRVGNQPQHF
TRBJ2-7 | . | . | 14 | TRBV28 | TGTGCCAGCAGTTTGCGAGGATCTACCTACGAGCAGTACTTC | CASSLRGSTYEQYF
TRBJ1-1 | . | . | 16 | TRBV3-1/TRBV3-2 | TGTGCCAGCAGCCAAGGAGGATCGGAGCTGAACACTGAAGCTTTCTTT | CASSQGGSELNTEAFF
TRBJ1-2 | . | . | 14 | TRBV19 | TGTGCCAGTAGTCCTTTTCCCGACATCCGTGGCCACACCTTC | CASSPFPDIRGHTF
TRBJ1-2 | TRBD1 | . | 14 | TRBV10-3 | TGTGCCATCGCCGGGACAGGGGCCCCCTATGGCTACACCTTC | CAIAGTGAPYGYTF
TRBJ1-4 | . | . | 14 | TRBV5-1 | TGCGCCAGCAGCTCGACAGAGAGTAATGAAAAACTGTTTTTT | CASSSTESNEKLFF
TRBJ1-5 | . | few | 13 | TRBV27 | TGTGCCAGCAGTTTTACGAGTTTCCAGCCCCAGCATTTT | CASSFTSFQPQHF
TRBJ2-7 | TRBD1 | . | 15 | TRBV5-8 | TGTGCCAGCAGCTTGGTGGGACAGGGCTCCTACGAGCAGTACTTC | CASSLVGQGSYEQYF
TRBJ2-2 | . | . | 13 | TRBV24-1 | TGTGCCACCAGTGACCCCAACACCGGGGAGCTGTTTTTT | CATSDPNTGELFF
TRBJ1-1 | TRBD1 | . | 15 | TRBV5-1 | TGCGCCAGCAGCTGGAAGGGACAGGAGAACACTGAAGCTTTCTTT | CASSWKGQENTEAFF
TRBJ1-2 | TRBD1 | . | 16 | TRBV4-1 | TGCGCCAGCAGCCAAGCACGGACAGGTCGTCTCTATGGCTACACCTTC | CASSQARTGRLYGYTF
TRBJ1-5 | . | . | 15 | TRBV5-4 | TGTGCCAGCAGCTTGGGAACAGGGAGCAATCAGCCCCAGCATTTT | CASSLGTGSNQPQHF
TRBJ2-5 | . | . | 15 | TRBV11-2 | TGTGCCAGCAGGCAACTAACAGGACGTTATGAATCCCAGTACTTC | CASRQLTGRYESQYF
TRBJ2-2 | . | . | 15 | TRBV3-1/TRBV3-2 | TGTGCCAGCAGCCAAGACAGGGGTAACCGAGGGGAGCTGTTTTTT | CASSQDRGNRGELFF
TRBJ2-5 | . | once | 11 | TRBV6-5 | TGTGCCAGCAGCAATCTTGGGACCCAGTACTTC | CASSNLGTQYF
TRBJ2-7 | TRBD2 | . | 15 | TRBV28 | TGTGCCAGCAGTTTAACGGCGGGGGGACTTTACGAGCAGTACTTC | CASSLTAGGLYEQYF
TRBJ2-7 | . | . | 14 | TRBV11-2 | TGTGCCAGCAGCTTAGATCTCCGTACCTACGAGCAGTACTTC | CASSLDLRTYEQYF
TRBJ1-2 | . | . | 14 | TRBV16 | TGTGCCAGCAGCCAATTGTCCGAGAACTATGGCTACACCTTC | CASSQLSENYGYTF
TRBJ2-5 | . | . | 14 | TRBV28 | TGTGCCAGCAGTTCCTTCCCTTTTGTAGAGACCCAGTACTTC | CASSSFPFVETQYF
TRBJ2-7 | . | . | 12 | TRBV11-2 | TGTGCCAGCAGCTTAGTGGCATTACCTGGGTACTTC | CASSLVALPGYF
TRBJ1-2 | TRBD1 | . | 16 | TRBV15 | TGTGCCACCAGCAGAGATAGTCGCGGGACAGCCTATGGCTACACCTTC | CATSRDSRGTAYGYTF
TRBJ1-5 | TRBD1 | . | 14 | TRBV15 | TGTGCCACCAGCAGGGACAGGGGCGGTCAGCCCCAGCATTTT | CATSRDRGGQPQHF
TRBJ1-2 | . | . | 13 | TRBV30 | TGTGCCTGGAGTGTACTTTTACCAAATGGCTACACCTTC | CAWSVLLPNGYTF
TRBJ2-3 | TRBD2 | . | 16 | TRBV7-9 | TGTGCCAGCAGCCTCCTAGCGGGGGGGCCCTCAGATACGCAGTATTTT | CASSLLAGGPSDTQYF
TRBJ1-5 | . | . | 15 | TRBV19 | TGTGCCAGTAGAGTTCCGGGACAAACTAATCAGCCCCAGCATTTT | CASRVPGQTNQPQHF
TRBJ2-2 | . | once | 14 | TRBV6-5 | TGTGCCAGCAGTTCAGGGCTAGGGACCGGGGAGCTGTTTTTT | CASSSGLGTGELFF
TRBJ2-7 | . | . | 14 | TRBV7-3 | TGTGCCAGCAGCCGAATGACGGTACGTGCCGAGCAGTACTTC | CASSRMTVRAEQYF
TRBJ2-7 | . | . | 15 | TRBV3-1/TRBV3-2 | TGTGCCAGCAGCCAAGTCCTCACCAGGGGCTACGAGCAGTACTTC | CASSQVLTRGYEQYF
TRBJ2-1 | . | . | 15 | TRBV7-2 | TGTGCCAGCAGCTACCAGCGGGCCTATATTTCTGAGCAGTTCTTC | CASSYQRAYISEQFF
TRBJ1-4 | TRBD1 | . | 14 | TRBV3-1/TRBV3-2 | TGTGCCAGCAGCTTACGACAGGGTGGAGAAAAACTGTTTTTT | CASSLRQGGEKLFF
TRBJ2-1 | TRBD2 | . | 16 | TRBV5-4 | TGTGCCAGCAGCTCGAGGACTAGCGGGATCCACAATGAGCAGTTCTTC | CASSSRTSGIHNEQFF
TRBJ2-3 | TRBD1 | . | 15 | TRBV4-2 | TGTGCCAGCAGCCCTAAGACAGGGGCAAGGGATACGCAGTATTTT | CASSPKTGARDTQYF
TRBJ2-3 | . | . | 13 | TRBV18 | TGTGCCAGCTCACCATTGCGCACAGATACGCAGTATTTT | CASSPLRTDTQYF
TRBJ2-2 | TRBD2 | . | 17 | TRBV2 | TGTGCCAGTAAAGGTCTAGCGGGGGCTCCGAACACCGGGGAGCTGTTTTTT | CASKGLAGAPNTGELFF
TRBJ2-3 | . | . | 13 | TRBV3-1/TRBV3-2 | TGTGCCAGCAGCCAGAGGGAAACAGATACGCAGTATTTT | CASSQRETDTQYF
TRBJ1-4 | . | . | 14 | TRBV30 | TGTGCCTGGAGTGGGGGGTCCGTTTATGAAAAACTGTTTTTT | CAWSGGSVYEKLFF
TRBJ1-6 | TRBD1 | . | 15 | TRBV3-1/TRBV3-2 | TGTGCCAGCAGCCCAGACAGGGTTTTGATTTCACCCCTCCACTTT | CASSPDRVLISPLHF
TRBJ1-2 | . | . | 14 | TRBV27 | TGTGCCAGCAGTAGCGTCGGGGGGAACTATGGCTACACCTTC | CASSSVGGNYGYTF